This entry is about one TCR beta chain. Alongside a J-beta primer mix, a sample-barcoded 5' primer served in a second PCR lasting about 7 to 12 cycles. TCRdb independently ran MiXCR on the 5' RACE reads; one entry per CDR3 protein. The sample shows roughly 830,000 distinct CDR3 sequences, about 59% of them seen only once. These data come from a study of blood T cells in healthy people across ages. Sample: blood. The origin of this receptor is a man aged 25-45 years in good health.

DNA of the CDR3: TGCAGTGCTAGAGAGAGCGGGGGCAATTCCTACGAGCAGTACTTC. Its protein product is CSARESGGNSYEQYF. The rearrangement uses TRBV20-1 and TRBJ2-5, with 8 positions matching TRBD2. The J call is uncertain, as TRBJ2-7 better fits the DNA end. Germline loops: CDR1 DFQATT, CDR2 SNEGSKA (reference sequence). The CDR3 runs 15 residues.